One sample yielded the 17 T cell receptor beta chains listed below, sequenced in a study of blood T cell repertoires in COVID-19. Sequenced by immunoSEQ multiplex PCR; TCRdb stores in-frame clones only, minus some. The sample shows some 340,000 clones, 85% to 95% of them seen only once. The specimen sequenced was PBMCs or T cells enriched from blood (not recorded which). Receptors were obtained from a woman in her twenties or thirties who had been exposed to COVID-19.

The genes are TRBV5-1 and TRBJ1-3; no clear D. This CDR3 has 17 residues. The V and J ends lost 0 bases and 2 bases respectively, with 15 bases between them. Germline lookup yields CDR1 SGHRS and CDR2 YFSETQ. The CDR3 nucleotides are TGCGCCAGCAGCTTGGAACGCGGGAGGCTAACTGGAAACACCATATATTTT. Protein: CASSLERGRLTGNTIYF.

The chain is built from TRBV20-1 and TRBJ2-5; 10 nucleotides align to TRBD2. CDR1 and CDR2 from the germline V gene are DFQATT and SNEGSKA (reference sequence). J gave up 4 bases and V 3 bases, and 5 bases lay outside the gene matches. This CDR3 is built from 14 residues. For the CDR3, the DNA is TGCAGTGCTAGTGAGCGGGGGGGCCGAGAGACCCAGTACTTC. Translating it yields CSASERGGRETQYF.

The chain combines TRBV15 with TRBJ2-7; TRBD2 aligns across 10 bases. Trimming cost V 1 base and J 3 bases; bases outside gene matches: 9. The CDR3 is 17 residues long. Germline CDR1 is LNHNV and CDR2 is YYDKDF (reference sequence). For the CDR3, the DNA is TGTGCCACCAGCAGAGTTAGCGGGGGGACCGCACACTACGAGCAGTACTTC. As protein: CATSRVSGGTAHYEQYF.

The J gene is TRBJ2-5, the V gene TRBV28, with 7 positions matching TRBD2. Germline V gene sequence: CDR1 MDHEN, CDR2 SYDVKM. Losses at the gene ends were 5 bases for V and 4 bases for J; bases not matched to a gene: 4. The CDR3 runs 13 residues. The CDR3 spells CASSTSDGETQYF. The CDR3 DNA reads as TGTGCCAGCAGTACTAGCGATGGAGAGACCCAGTACTTC.

In the case of this clone: Different DNA sequences within this sample yield the same CDR3. The V gene is TRBV4-1, the J gene TRBJ1-1; no firm D call. V was pared by 1 base and J by 1 base, with 4 bases between. The CDR3 totals 13 residues. The V gene's germline CDR1 is MGHRA and CDR2 YSYEKL. The DNA for the CDR3 is TGCGCCAGCAGCCAAGGTCAGAACACTGAAGCTTTCTTT. Translating gives CASSQGQNTEAFF.

The chain couples TRBV7-9 to TRBJ2-7; 7 bases line up with TRBD2. Germline V gene data show CDR1 as SEHNR and CDR2 as FQNEAQ (reference sequence). J lost 0 bases, V lost 9 bases, and 5 bases had no gene match. CDR3 size: 13 residues. CDR3 DNA: TGTGCCAGTACCGGGACTACCTCCTACGAGCAGTACTTC. Protein: CASTGTTSYEQYF.

V gene TRBV9 combines with J gene TRBJ1-4, with TRBD1 identical over 8 bases. Germline-derived CDR1 and CDR2 are SGDLS and YYNGEE. J lost 7 bases, V lost 0 bases, and 8 bases had no gene match. CDR3 length: 16 amino acids. CDR3 nucleotide sequence: TGTGCCAGCAGCGTAGGTCGGTGGGGGACAGGTGAAAAACTGTTTTTT. Its protein product is CASSVGRWGTGEKLFF.

This clone occurred once. V gene TRBV5-1 combines with J gene TRBJ1-6, with TRBD1 matching over 9 bases. Germline V gene data show CDR1 as SGHRS and CDR2 as YFSETQ. This CDR3 spans 15 amino acids. J gave up 7 bases and V 4 bases, and 6 bases lay outside the gene matches. The CDR3 is CASSPTGGDNSPLHF. CDR3 nucleotides: TGCGCCAGCAGCCCTACAGGGGGCGACAATTCACCCCTCCACTTT.

The gene calls are TRBV30 and TRBJ1-4, with unresolved D. The V and J ends lost 0 bases and 14 bases respectively, with 16 bases between them. Per germline, CDR1 GTSNPN and CDR2 SVGIG (reference sequence). This CDR3 region has 13 residues. The CDR3 DNA follows: TGTGCCTGGAGTGTAGCCCTACAGCCTCCCCTGTTTTTT. It yields the protein CAWSVALQPPLFF.

This chain uses TRBV11-2 with TRBJ2-5; TRBD2 aligns across 8 bases. Per the germline V gene, CDR1 is SGHAT and CDR2 is FQNNGV. There are 16 residues in the CDR3. J gave up 4 bases and V 1 base, and 8 bases lay outside the gene matches. In DNA, the CDR3 is TGTGCCAGCAGCTTAGTATGGTGGGCGGGAGGAGAGACCCAGTACTTC. Translated: CASSLVWWAGGETQYF.

The chain couples TRBV7-8 to TRBJ1-1; D is possibly TRBD1 (5 bases). From germline, CDR1 is SGHVS and CDR2 FQNEAQ. V was shortened by 3 bases and J by 5 bases, with 25 bases between the two germline ends. This CDR3 has 18 residues. In nucleotides, the CDR3 is TGTGCCAGCAGCTTTCGGACTTCTTTTCGGGGGATGGGAACTGAAGCTTTCTTT. This encodes CASSFRTSFRGMGTEAFF.

This chain connects TRBV28 to TRBJ2-7; 9 bases align to TRBD1. Trimming removed 6 bases from V and 5 bases from J; junction bases left unmatched: 11. Germline lookup yields CDR1 MDHEN and CDR2 SYDVKM. The length of the CDR3 is 15 residues. The CDR3 is CASRPTGQGYNEQYF. The CDR3 DNA reads as TGTGCCAGCAGGCCGACGGGACAGGGATACAACGAGCAGTACTTC.

This clone has a single count. The chain links TRBV18 to TRBJ2-3; D perhaps matches TRBD2 (5 bases). Germline V lookup: CDR1 KGHSH, CDR2 LQKENI. The CDR3 totals 16 residues. V was shortened by 2 bases and J by 0 bases, with 12 bases between the two germline ends. In DNA, the CDR3 is TGTGCCAGCTCACCATATAGGTCGGGAAGCACAGATACGCAGTATTTT. Protein product: CASSPYRSGSTDTQYF.

Comment on this clone: One end of the junction varies from germline; a read error may be responsible. The rearrangement links TRBV2 to TRBJ2-3; D remains unclear. Germline CDR1 reads SNHLY; CDR2 reads FYNNEI. The CDR3 length is 8 residues. CDR3 region: CASSERVF. CDR3 sequence (DNA): TGTGCCAGCAGTGAACGAGTTTTT. The entire variable domain, with the rest obtained from reference TRBV2 and TRBJ2-3, is as follows: EPEVTQTPSHQVTQMGQEVILRCVPISNHLYFYWYRQILGQKVEFLVSFYNNEISEKSEIFDDQFSVERPDGSNFTLKIRSTKLEDSAMYFCASSERVFGPGTRLTVL.

The chain joins TRBV4-1 to TRBJ1-2, with unresolved D. Trimming shortened V by 0 bases and J by 3 bases, and 14 bases separated the two germline ends. CDR1 MGHRA and CDR2 YSYEKL come from the germline V gene. The CDR3 loop spans 16 amino acids. CDR3: CASSQEAPFSDYGYTF. CDR3 in DNA: TGCGCCAGCAGCCAAGAGGCCCCCTTTTCAGACTATGGCTACACCTTC.

This clone was seen a few times. The rearrangement links TRBV14 to TRBJ2-7; no reliable D call. V lost 0 bases and J lost 2, with 2 bases in between. This CDR3 region has 12 residues. Per germline, CDR1 SGHDN and CDR2 FVKESK. For the CDR3, the DNA is TGTGCCAGCAGCCAAGATACCTACGAGCAGTACTTC. Protein: CASSQDTYEQYF.

V and J are TRBV6-5 and TRBJ1-2; D not resolved. Trimming shortened V by 5 bases and J by 4 bases, and 11 bases separated the two germline ends. This CDR3 is built from 13 residues. Per germline, CDR1 MNHEY and CDR2 SVGAGI. In DNA form, the CDR3 reads TGTGCCAGCAGTCAACAGTTTGTCTATGGCTACACCTTC. It is translated as CASSQQFVYGYTF.